The rows below give T cell receptor beta chains drawn from one sample of a study of T cells in Graves' hyperthyroidism and ophthalmopathy. One entry per CDR3 protein results from TCRdb running MiXCR on the multiplex PCR reads. The table has under 400,000 distinct CDR3 sequences, over 15% seen once; the top ten hold approximately 31%. The sample consisted of blood. The receptors here all came from a man between 25 and 39 years old with Graves' hyperthyroidism. CDR3s include the opening cysteine and the closing phenylalanine or tryptophan. The order of the fields is J gene, clone size, V gene, CDR3 length, CDR3 protein. Not all rows give a size; the values are once, few, many and, for expanded clones, a class.

J: TRBJ2-7; size: many; V: TRBV7-3; length: 13; CDR3: CASSLRDSYEQYF
J: TRBJ2-2; size: -; V: TRBV19; length: 16; CDR3: CASKASGAILTGELFF
J: TRBJ1-1; size: many; V: TRBV19; length: 13; CDR3: CASSLTGVAEAFF
J: TRBJ1-1; size: -; V: TRBV11-2; length: 15; CDR3: CASSIDRGLYTEAFF
J: TRBJ2-1; size: -; V: TRBV12-5; length: 16; CDR3: CASGFKVVRGDNEQFF
J: TRBJ2-2; size: -; V: TRBV29-1; length: 13; CDR3: CSGWDFDTGELFF
J: TRBJ2-6; size: -; V: TRBV27; length: 19; CDR3: CASSRRGLAGSSGANVLTF
J: TRBJ2-1; size: many; V: TRBV11-2; length: 13; CDR3: CASSYRQGGEQFF
J: TRBJ1-6; size: few; V: TRBV10-3; length: 14; CDR3: CAISPDRVNSPLHF
J: TRBJ2-1; size: many; V: TRBV2; length: 10; CDR3: CASQGYEQFF
J: TRBJ2-3; size: few; V: TRBV20-1; length: 14; CDR3: CSPPRAQMMDTQYF
J: TRBJ2-1; size: many; V: TRBV6-1; length: 18; CDR3: CASRDFLRAVGSYNEQFF
J: TRBJ2-1; size: many; V: TRBV7-2; length: 15; CDR3: CASSLLGTGGNEQFF
J: TRBJ1-5; size: many; V: TRBV18; length: 13; CDR3: CASSPTTDQPQHF
J: TRBJ2-6; size: few; V: TRBV7-9; length: 16; CDR3: CASSLVGARGANVLTF
J: TRBJ2-1; size: -; V: TRBV18; length: 14; CDR3: CASSLSPRDNEQFF
J: TRBJ2-1; size: -; V: TRBV9; length: 15; CDR3: CASSSAGGNYNEQFF
J: TRBJ2-1; size: many; V: TRBV6-6; length: 16; CDR3: CASSYTIAPSYNEQFF
J: TRBJ2-4; size: -; V: TRBV11-3; length: 16; CDR3: CASSAGTGKTKNIQYF
J: TRBJ2-3; size: many; V: TRBV2; length: 14; CDR3: CASKPELNTDTQYF
J: TRBJ1-6; size: few; V: TRBV2; length: 14; CDR3: CASRPGTEDSPLHF
J: TRBJ2-1; size: -; V: TRBV7-9; length: 14; CDR3: CASSSKTDYNEQFF
J: TRBJ2-5; size: -; V: TRBV29-1; length: 12; CDR3: CSPTVAGETQYF
J: TRBJ2-7; size: many; V: TRBV12-3/TRBV12-4; length: 13; CDR3: CASRQGTTYEQYF
J: TRBJ1-2; size: many; V: TRBV30; length: 11; CDR3: CAWGIGNGYTF
J: TRBJ2-1; size: many; V: TRBV12-3/TRBV12-4; length: 17; CDR3: CASSPEPRTAGSTVQFF
J: TRBJ1-1; size: many; V: TRBV12-3/TRBV12-4; length: 13; CDR3: CASLPWGDTEAFF
J: TRBJ2-5; size: many; V: TRBV20-1; length: 14; CDR3: CSARGDRGRETQYF
J: TRBJ2-1; size: few; V: TRBV29-1; length: 20; CDR3: CSVPPRDLHPTPLSYNEQFF
J: TRBJ1-1; size: many; V: TRBV6-6; length: 12; CDR3: CASSYQNTEAFF
J: TRBJ2-7; size: many; V: TRBV18; length: 14; CDR3: CASSPMRMTYEQYF
J: TRBJ2-3; size: many; V: TRBV12-3/TRBV12-4; length: 16; CDR3: CASSLYLLVGTDTQYF
J: TRBJ1-1; size: -; V: TRBV29-1; length: 14; CDR3: CSVKSTQAHTEAFF
J: TRBJ1-2; size: many; V: TRBV7-9; length: 16; CDR3: CASSGTGWELDYGYTF
J: TRBJ2-4; size: many; V: TRBV2; length: 15; CDR3: CASTDGPAQQNIQYF
J: TRBJ2-5; size: many; V: TRBV20-1; length: 16; CDR3: CSARDRLAGGLETQYF
J: TRBJ2-3; size: many; V: TRBV12-3/TRBV12-4; length: 14; CDR3: CASGADLGPDTQYF
J: TRBJ2-3; size: -; V: TRBV10-3; length: 14; CDR3: CATTRDQNTDTQYF
J: TRBJ2-7; size: many; V: TRBV7-9; length: 20; CDR3: CASSSTSGTMGLRMPYEQYF
J: TRBJ2-7; size: many; V: TRBV5-1; length: 16; CDR3: CASSLQGREWRGEQYF
J: TRBJ2-7; size: few; V: TRBV20-1; length: 12; CDR3: CSAPDSSYEQYF
J: TRBJ2-1; size: few; V: TRBV7-9; length: 13; CDR3: CASTQTGRSEQFF
J: TRBJ2-7; size: many; V: TRBV30; length: 14; CDR3: CAWSRQGTTYEQYF
J: TRBJ2-2; size: few; V: TRBV6-2/TRBV6-3; length: 12; CDR3: CASSLGHRELFF
J: TRBJ2-3; size: -; V: TRBV20-1; length: 16; CDR3: CSASGEGGRARDTQYF
J: TRBJ2-3; size: many; V: TRBV11-2; length: 15; CDR3: CASSLGSRSTDTQYF
J: TRBJ2-1; size: many; V: TRBV6-5; length: 16; CDR3: CASSYGLGGRDTEQFF
J: TRBJ2-4; size: few; V: TRBV20-1; length: 15; CDR3: CSARVKWAGVNIQYF
J: TRBJ2-2; size: few; V: TRBV12-3/TRBV12-4; length: 12; CDR3: CASSTGTGELFF
J: TRBJ2-5; size: many; V: TRBV18; length: 14; CDR3: CASSPRTGRETQYF
J: TRBJ2-2; size: -; V: TRBV19; length: 15; CDR3: CASSIEGGETGELFF
J: TRBJ1-5; size: -; V: TRBV3-1; length: 17; CDR3: CASSQTRQGGLDQPQHF
J: TRBJ1-4; size: few; V: TRBV2; length: 14; CDR3: CASGRQLLNEKLFF
J: TRBJ2-5; size: many; V: TRBV20-1; length: 15; CDR3: CSLPAQGGFQETQYF
J: TRBJ2-5; size: -; V: TRBV11-3; length: 16; CDR3: CASSLTPGQGRETQYF